This TCR beta chain emerged from a study of blood T cells in healthy people across ages. Study-level findings and limits: Unknown CMV status may confound age-related changes in expanded clones.

About this clonotype itself: Its antigen is undetermined. Since a much larger clone is just one base distant, this may be a read error.

Isolation per sample recovered at least 6 million PBMCs. CDR1 DFQATT and CDR2 SNEGSKA come from the germline V gene (reference sequence). This CDR3 contains 13 residues. For the second PCR, which ran for roughly 7 to 11 cycles, a sample-barcoded 5' primer and a J-beta primer mix were used. TCRdb used MiXCR to reprocess the 5' RACE reads, holding one entry per CDR3 protein. The profile covers hundreds of thousands of distinct CDR3 sequences, with roughly 32% appearing a single time and less than 20% taken by the ten largest. This TCR was sampled from a woman older than 75 in good health. Specimen: blood. The V call is TRBV20-1, the J call TRBJ1-2; 7 nucleotides align to TRBD1. In DNA, the CDR3 is TGCAGTGCCGGACACGGGACAGTACATGGCTGCACCTTC. It codes for CSAGHGTVHGCTF.